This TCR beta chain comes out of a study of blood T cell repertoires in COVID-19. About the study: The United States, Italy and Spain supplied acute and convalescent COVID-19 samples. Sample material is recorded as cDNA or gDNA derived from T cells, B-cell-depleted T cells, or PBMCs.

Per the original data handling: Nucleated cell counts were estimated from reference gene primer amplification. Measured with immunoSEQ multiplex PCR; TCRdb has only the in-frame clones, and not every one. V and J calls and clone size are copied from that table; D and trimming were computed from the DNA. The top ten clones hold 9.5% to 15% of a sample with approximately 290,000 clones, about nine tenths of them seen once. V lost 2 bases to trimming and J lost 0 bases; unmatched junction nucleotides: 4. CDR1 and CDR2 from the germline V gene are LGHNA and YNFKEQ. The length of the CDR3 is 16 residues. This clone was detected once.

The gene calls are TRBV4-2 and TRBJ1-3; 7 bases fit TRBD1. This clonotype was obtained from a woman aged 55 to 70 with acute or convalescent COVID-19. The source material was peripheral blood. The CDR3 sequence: CASSQIDRDSGNTIYF. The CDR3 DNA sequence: TGTGCCAGCAGCCAAATAGACAGGGACTCTGGAAACACCATATATTTT.